The 4 T cell receptor beta chains below all came from one sample that was sequenced in a study of blood T cell repertoires in COVID-19. Data came from immunoSEQ multiplex PCR; TCRdb stores just in-frame clones and leaves some out. This sample has 250,000 to 300,000 clones, with more than 75% found just once. The sequenced sample consisted of PBMCs or T cells enriched from blood (not recorded which). The source of these receptors is a woman in her sixties in a cohort exposed to, infected with or recovered from COVID-19 (not recorded which).

The genes are TRBV5-8 and TRBJ2-2, with a possible D match to TRBD1 (6 bases). The CDR3 is 16 residues long. V was cut by 0 bases and J by 4 bases, with 13 bases left in between. Germline-derived CDR1 and CDR2 are SGHTS and YDEGEE. This CDR3 is CASSLGTGTLTGELFF. The CDR3 coding sequence is TGTGCCAGCAGCTTGGGAACCGGGACACTCACCGGGGAGCTGTTTTTT.

V is TRBV28 and J is TRBJ1-1; no clear D. The CDR3 extends over 12 amino acids. From germline, CDR1 is MDHEN and CDR2 SYDVKM. Trimming cost V 5 bases and J 7 bases, with 11 bases left between them. CDR3 region: CASSEGTREAFF. CDR3 in DNA: TGTGCCAGCAGTGAGGGAACGCGTGAAGCTTTCTTT.

The V gene is TRBV6-6, the J gene TRBJ2-1; 10 bases match TRBD2. The ends lost 6 bases at V and 2 bases at J; junction bases unmatched: 7. The CDR3 consists of 16 residues. CDR1 MNHNY and CDR2 SVGAGI come from the germline V gene (reference sequence). Here the CDR3 DNA reads TGTGCCAGCAGATATAGCGGGGGGAACACCTACAATGAGCAGTTCTTC. Amino acids: CASRYSGGNTYNEQFF.

The genes are TRBV28 and TRBJ2-7; D gene unclear. CDR1 MDHEN and CDR2 SYDVKM come from the germline V gene. V was pared by 4 bases and J by 4 bases, with 11 bases between. The CDR3 covers 13 residues. DNA for the CDR3: TGTGCCAGCAGTTCCTTCAGTCTTTACGAGCAGTACTTC. Its protein product is CASSSFSLYEQYF.